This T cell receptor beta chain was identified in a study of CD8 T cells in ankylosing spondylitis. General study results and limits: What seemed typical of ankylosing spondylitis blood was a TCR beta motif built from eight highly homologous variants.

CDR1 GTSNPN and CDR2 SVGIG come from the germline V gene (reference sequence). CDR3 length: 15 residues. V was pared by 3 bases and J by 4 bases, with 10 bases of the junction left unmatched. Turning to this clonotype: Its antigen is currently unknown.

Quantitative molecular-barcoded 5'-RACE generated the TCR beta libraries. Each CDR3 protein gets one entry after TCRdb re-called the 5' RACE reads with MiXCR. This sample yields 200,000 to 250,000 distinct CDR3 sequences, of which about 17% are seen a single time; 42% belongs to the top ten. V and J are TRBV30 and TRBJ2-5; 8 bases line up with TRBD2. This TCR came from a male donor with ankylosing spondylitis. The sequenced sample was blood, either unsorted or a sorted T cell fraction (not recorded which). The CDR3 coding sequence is TGTGCCTGGAGGTGGGCGGGAGGATCGTTAGAGACCCAGTACTTC. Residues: CAWRWAGGSLETQYF.